This passage covers 27 T cell receptor beta chains from one sample sequenced in a study of T cells in localized non-small cell lung cancer. TCRdb keeps only in-frame clones here, not all; method: immunoSEQ multiplex PCR. This table holds several thousand clones, approximately 25% found once. Sample: lung tumor tissue, taken before any cancer treatment. These TCRs come from a female donor older than 55 with stage I lung adenocarcinoma.

This rearrangement joins TRBV18 to TRBJ1-3; 9 positions agree with TRBD1. The CDR3 spans 18 residues. The germline CDR1 and CDR2 sequences are KGHSH and LQKENI. The ends lost 6 bases at V and 0 bases at J; junction bases unmatched: 12. The DNA for the CDR3 is TGTGCCAGCTCCCCCGGGACAGGGACTAGGCTCTCTGGAAACACCATATATTTT. Translating gives CASSPGTGTRLSGNTIYF. The full variable domain, rest sourced from reference TRBV18 and TRBJ1-3, is NAGVMQNPRHLVRRRGQEARLRCSPMKGHSHVYWYRQLPEEGLKFMVYLQKENIIDESGMPKERFSAEFPKEGPSILRIQQVVRGDSAAYFCASSPGTGTRLSGNTIYFGEGSWLTVV.

This clone has a handful of counts. The chain has TRBV11-3 and TRBJ1-5; 8 bases agree with TRBD1. Germline V gene lookup returns CDR1 SGHNT and CDR2 YENEEA. The ends lost 5 bases at V and 6 bases at J; junction bases unmatched: 9. The CDR3 is made up of 15 amino acids. The DNA of the CDR3 is TGTGCCAGCAGCCTGACACAGGGGGTAGGTCAGCCCCAGCATTTT. Residues: CASSLTQGVGQPQHF.

This clone was seen only once. The V and J genes are TRBV30 and TRBJ2-3; 9 bases fit TRBD1. CDR1 GTSNPN and CDR2 SVGIG come from the germline V gene (reference sequence). The CDR3 consists of 14 residues. Germline trimming cut 5 bases from V and 0 bases from J; bases unmatched to any gene: 3. CDR3 residues: CAWGTGSSTDTQYF. DNA of the CDR3: TGTGCCTGGGGGACAGGGTCAAGCACAGATACGCAGTATTTT. The entire variable domain, with the rest obtained from reference TRBV30 and TRBJ2-3, is as follows: SQTIHQWPATLVQPVGSPLSLECTVEGTSNPNLYWYRQAAGRGLQLLFYSVGIGQISSEVPQNLSASRPQDRQFILSSKKLLLSDSGFYLCAWGTGSSTDTQYFGPGTRLTVL.

V gene TRBV18 combines with J gene TRBJ1-2; D not resolved. Trimming left V 1 base short and J 0 bases short, with 12 bases between. The CDR3 length is 16 residues. The germline CDR1 and CDR2 sequences are KGHSH and LQKENI. The CDR3 protein is CASSPRGQETNYGYTF. The CDR3 nucleotides read TGTGCCAGCTCACCACGAGGTCAGGAAACTAACTATGGCTACACCTTC.

The chain carries TRBV19 and TRBJ2-6; tentative D call: TRBD2 (6 bases). The length of the CDR3 is 20 residues. V shed 0 bases and J shed 1 base, with 19 bases lying between them. From germline, CDR1 is LNHDA and CDR2 SQIVND (reference sequence). In DNA, the CDR3 is TGTGCCAGTAGTATAGATAATCGAGGTTGGGGGGTATCTGGGGCCAACGTCCTGACTTTC. It is translated as CASSIDNRGWGVSGANVLTF.

For the CDR3, the DNA is TGTGCCAGCAGTTACAGTCCTCCGGACAAACTCTCTAATTCACCCCTCCACTTT. As protein: CASSYSPPDKLSNSPLHF. The V gene is TRBV6-8, the J gene TRBJ1-6; tentatively, D is TRBD1 (5 bases). V was pared by 2 bases and J by 6 bases, with 20 bases between. Germline V gene lookup returns CDR1 MNHGY and CDR2 SAAAGT. CDR3 length equals 18 residues.

This clone appeared a few times. The rearrangement uses TRBV11-3 and TRBJ2-2; 8 nucleotides agree with TRBD1. Germline V gene data show CDR1 as SGHNT and CDR2 as YENEEA. With 4 bases clipped from V and 2 bases from J, the junction kept 3 bases outside the gene matches. This CDR3 comprises 15 residues. The CDR3 loop is CASSYGTGNTGELFF. DNA of the CDR3: TGTGCCAGCAGCTACGGGACAGGCAACACCGGGGAGCTGTTTTTT.

The chain has TRBV28 and TRBJ2-2, with TRBD2 identical over 14 bases. From germline, CDR1 is MDHEN and CDR2 SYDVKM. With V trimmed by 4 bases and J by 7 bases, 2 bases remained unmatched. The CDR3 loop spans 15 amino acids. DNA for the CDR3: TGTGCCAGCAGTTCAGGGACTAGCGGGGGCGGGGAGCTGTTTTTT. Amino acid sequence: CASSSGTSGGGELFF. The whole variable domain, remainder taken from reference TRBV28 and TRBJ2-2, is DVKVTQSSRYLVKRTGEKVFLECVQDMDHENMFWYRQDPGLGLRLIYFSYDVKMKEKGDIPEGYSVSREKKERFSLILESASTNQTSMYLCASSSGTSGGGELFFGEGSRLTVL.

This clone was counted a few times. The genes are TRBV11-3 and TRBJ1-4; TRBD1 matches at 10 bases. Losses at the gene ends were 0 bases for V and 10 bases for J; bases not matched to a gene: 5. This CDR3 has 15 amino acids. Germline assignment: CDR1 SGHNT and CDR2 YENEEA. The CDR3 DNA reads TGTGCCAGCAGCTTAGAGTCTAGGACAGGGGGAAAACTGTTTTTT. It codes for CASSLESRTGGKLFF. Complete variable domain (other parts from reference TRBV11-3 and TRBJ1-4): EAGVVQSPRYKIIEKKQPVAFWCNPISGHNTLYWYLQNLGQGPELLIRYENEEAVDDSQLPKDRFSAERLKGVDSTLKIQPAELGDSAVYLCASSLESRTGGKLFFGSGTQLSVL.

This sequence joins TRBV5-1 and TRBJ2-2; TRBD2 aligns across 10 bases. V gave up 0 bases and J gave up 3 bases; unmatched junction bases: 2. Germline-derived CDR1 and CDR2 are SGHRS and YFSETQ. CDR3 length: 16 amino acids. CDR3 nucleotides: TGCGCCAGCAGCTTGGTAGGGACTAGCGACACCGGGGAGCTGTTTTTT. Translated, it gives CASSLVGTSDTGELFF.

The rearrangement joins TRBV19 to TRBJ2-1; TRBD2 matches at 15 bases. The V and J ends lost 5 bases and 5 bases, in that order; junction bases with no gene match: 1. Germline CDR1 LNHDA, CDR2 SQIVND (reference sequence). This CDR3 is 15 amino acids long. CDR3 sequence (DNA): TGTGCCAGTAGTGGACTAGCGGGAGGGGACAATGAGCAGTTCTTC. Protein product: CASSGLAGGDNEQFF.

This clone was counted between two and nine times. The chain uses TRBV7-5 and TRBJ2-7; the D call of TRBD1 is as the table states it, not checked on the DNA. TRBV7-5 is flagged as a pseudogene. This CDR3 comprises 14 residues. CDR3 loop: CASSARTGPYEQYF. The CDR3, as DNA: TGTGCCAGCAGCGCGCGGACAGGGCCCTACGAGCAGTACTTC.

This rearrangement joins TRBV11-3 to TRBJ1-2; TRBD1 might be the D (5 bases). The CDR3 extends over 15 amino acids. The germline V gene has CDR1 SGHNT and CDR2 YENEEA. Trimming pared 5 bases from V and 2 bases from J, leaving 15 bases between. The CDR3 nucleotides are TGTGCCAGCAGCCGATCGGGGGTCCTAAACTATGGCTACACCTTC. Residues: CASSRSGVLNYGYTF.

This clone has only a few counts. The chain joins TRBV28 to TRBJ1-2; D call uncertain. V lost 7 bases and J 2 bases, leaving 14 bases between the germline ends. The CDR3 sequence is 14 residues long. Looked up from germline, CDR1 is MDHEN and CDR2 is SYDVKM. The chain's CDR3 is CASISPGLNYGYTF. CDR3 DNA sequence: TGTGCCAGCATCTCTCCCGGGCTGAACTATGGCTACACCTTC.

This chain joins TRBV10-2 and TRBJ1-5, with D maybe TRBD1 (6 bases). Germline values: CDR1 WSHSY, CDR2 SAAADI. V dropped 4 bases and J dropped 4 bases, with 8 bases sitting between them. The length of the CDR3 is 13 residues. This CDR3 is CASSAQGNQPQHF. The CDR3 DNA reads as TGCGCCAGCAGTGCCCAGGGGAATCAGCCCCAGCATTTT.

This rearrangement joins TRBV6-8 to TRBJ2-6, with no clear D. CDR1 and CDR2 from the germline V gene are MNHGY and SAAAGT. Between the trimmed V and J ends, which lost 5 bases and 0 bases, there was a span of 11 bases. This CDR3 is 16 amino acids long. The CDR3 spells CASSARTASGANVLTF. Written as DNA, the CDR3 is TGTGCCAGCAGTGCCAGGACGGCCTCTGGGGCCAACGTCCTGACTTTC.

This clone was found a few times. The V gene is TRBV14, the J gene TRBJ1-4; possibly TRBD1 for D (6 bases). Germline-derived CDR1 and CDR2 are SGHDN and FVKESK. V lost 0 bases, J lost 11 bases, and 16 bases lay in between. The CDR3 extends over 15 amino acids. The CDR3 loop reads CASSQDFRGQRKLFF. The CDR3, as DNA: TGTGCCAGCAGCCAAGACTTCCGTGGACAGAGGAAACTGTTTTTT.

The chain uses TRBV28 and TRBJ1-5; 7 bases align to TRBD1. The CDR3 consists of 15 residues. J was trimmed by 3 bases and V by 6 bases; bases with no gene match: 8. Germline V gene lookup returns CDR1 MDHEN and CDR2 SYDVKM. The CDR3 here is CASRDYTGANQPQHF. The CDR3 region has the DNA TGTGCCAGCAGGGACTATACAGGGGCCAATCAGCCCCAGCATTTT.

The J gene is TRBJ2-1, the V gene TRBV19; no definite D call. The CDR3 contains 14 residues. The germline gives CDR1 LNHDA, CDR2 SQIVND (reference sequence). V was trimmed by 1 base and J by 4 bases, leaving 8 bases between them. The CDR3 DNA follows: TGTGCCAGTAGTATAGGCCAGATTTACAATGAGCAGTTCTTC. Protein: CASSIGQIYNEQFF.

Judged by abundance, this clone is medium-sized. The chain links TRBV9 to TRBJ1-4; D might be TRBD1 (6 bases). The germline V and J ends were trimmed by 5 bases and 7 bases, with 15 bases remaining between them. The CDR3 spans 14 residues. The germline gives CDR1 SGDLS, CDR2 YYNGEE. The DNA of the CDR3 is TGTGCCAGCAGGGCTCAAGCCAGGGGTGAAAAACTGTTTTTT. It translates to CASRAQARGEKLFF. Complete variable domain (other parts from reference TRBV9 and TRBJ1-4): DSGVTQTPKHLITATGQRVTLRCSPRSGDLSVYWYQQSLDQGLQFLIQYYNGEERAKGNILERFSAQQFPDLHSELNLSSLELGDSALYFCASRAQARGEKLFFGSGTQLSVL.

In its sample, this clone is medium-sized. In nucleotides, the CDR3 is TGTGCCAGCAGCTCCAGTCTCGACGGCGTTGAAGCTTTCTTT. It encodes CASSSSLDGVEAFF. V and J are TRBV11-3 and TRBJ1-1, with D hard to call. This CDR3 contains 14 residues. V lost 4 bases to trimming and J lost 7 bases, with 16 bases between them. Germline assignment: CDR1 SGHNT and CDR2 YENEEA.

The CDR3: CASSQRNGPYEQYF. The CDR3 DNA follows: TGTGCCAGCAGCCAGAGAAATGGCCCTTACGAGCAGTACTTC. The V and J genes are TRBV6-8 and TRBJ2-7; the D is unclear. Germline V gene lookup returns CDR1 MNHGY and CDR2 SAAAGT. The CDR3 length is 14 residues. V was pared by 6 bases and J by 4 bases, with 16 bases between.

This clone was seen a handful of times. The chain uses TRBV28 and TRBJ2-1; the D gene is possibly TRBD2 (9 bases). Germline CDR1 and CDR2: MDHEN and SYDVKM. The CDR3 runs 23 residues. The V and J ends lost 6 bases and 0 bases respectively, with 36 bases between them. This CDR3 is CASSRRQGASGEHLPSSYNEQFF. The DNA for the CDR3 is TGTGCCAGCAGCCGACGTCAGGGGGCTAGCGGGGAACACTTACCTAGCTCCTACAATGAGCAGTTCTTC. Full variable domain (remainder filled in from reference TRBV28 and TRBJ2-1): DVKVTQSSRYLVKRTGEKVFLECVQDMDHENMFWYRQDPGLGLRLIYFSYDVKMKEKGDIPEGYSVSREKKERFSLILESASTNQTSMYLCASSRRQGASGEHLPSSYNEQFFGPGTRLTVL.

The rearrangement links TRBV19 to TRBJ1-4, with 7 bases lining up with TRBD1. This CDR3 contains 14 residues. Unmatched junction bases numbered 1, after V lost 4 bases and J lost 2 bases. The V gene's germline CDR1 is LNHDA and CDR2 SQIVND (reference sequence). The CDR3 DNA is TGTGCCAGTAGTACGACAGGGACTAATGAAAAACTGTTTTTT. Amino acids: CASSTTGTNEKLFF.

CDR3 in amino acids: CASGFPFGQGGYTF. CDR3 sequence (DNA): TGTGCTAGTGGTTTTCCCTTTGGGCAGGGTGGCTACACCTTC. The chain recombines TRBV12-5 with TRBJ1-2; D possibly corresponds to TRBD1 (5 bases). V gave up 3 bases and J gave up 7 bases, with 15 bases separating them. This CDR3 spans 14 amino acids. Per the germline V gene, CDR1 is LGHNT and CDR2 is FRNRAP.

By proportion, this clone is medium-sized. Written as DNA, the CDR3 is TGTGCCAGCAGTTACTCGATAACTAGTTATGGCAATGAGCAGTTCTTC. This sequence encodes CASSYSITSYGNEQFF. This rearrangement joins TRBV6-8 to TRBJ2-1; D might be TRBD2 (5 bases). The V gene lost 0 bases and the J gene lost 6 bases, with 15 bases spanning the gap. This CDR3 contains 16 residues. The germline CDR1 and CDR2 sequences are MNHGY and SAAAGT.

The gene calls are TRBV29-1 and TRBJ1-1; tentative D call: TRBD1 (5 bases). CDR1 is SQVTM and CDR2 is ANQGSEA in the germline V gene. The V end was cut by 6 bases, the J end by 4 bases, with 15 bases between. CDR3 length: 13 amino acids. The CDR3 here is CSVMRSGGTEAFF. CDR3 coding DNA: TGCAGCGTCATGAGGTCTGGGGGCACTGAAGCTTTCTTT.